The 30 T cell receptor beta chains below all came from one sample that was sequenced in a study of blood T cell repertoires in COVID-19. Profiling relied on immunoSEQ multiplex PCR, and the TCRdb table lists in-frame clones only, not all of them. The sample contains 250,000 to 300,000 clones, about nine tenths of which appear only once. The sequenced material came from peripheral blood. The receptor set was obtained from a woman between 50 and 59 years old with COVID-19, enrolled during active disease.

This chain uses TRBV4-2 with TRBJ2-7; TRBD2 aligns across 13 bases. Trimming cost V 4 bases and J 2 bases; bases outside gene matches: 5. Per the germline V gene, CDR1 is LGHNA and CDR2 is YNFKEQ. This CDR3 contains 16 residues. CDR3 coding DNA: TGTGCCAGCAGCCGGACTAGCGGGAGAGGGGCCTACGAGCAGTACTTC. Its translation: CASSRTSGRGAYEQYF.

V is TRBV24-1 and J is TRBJ2-1; 9 nucleotides align to TRBD2. V shed 0 bases, J shed 2 bases, and the junction held 7 bases outside the gene matches. The germline V gene encodes CDR1 KGHDR and CDR2 SFDVKD. The CDR3 extends over 18 amino acids. The CDR3 sequence: CATSDLPWASGTYNEQFF. Here the CDR3 DNA reads TGTGCCACCAGTGATTTGCCTTGGGCTAGCGGGACCTACAATGAGCAGTTCTTC.

CDR3: CASSARLGTGVGEQFF. The DNA of the CDR3 is TGTGCCAGCAGCGCTCGACTAGGGACAGGGGTAGGTGAGCAGTTCTTC. The V call is TRBV14, the J call TRBJ2-1; TRBD1 aligns across 10 bases. V was clipped by 5 bases and J by 9 bases; unmatched bases: 13. The CDR3 totals 16 residues. The germline V gene has CDR1 SGHDN and CDR2 FVKESK.

This rearrangement joins TRBV2 to TRBJ2-6, with a weak D call TRBD2 (6 bases). The V end was cut by 8 bases, the J end by 2 bases, with 13 bases between. Germline V CDR1 and CDR2: SNHLY, FYNNEI. The CDR3 length is 15 residues. CDR3 nucleotide sequence: TGTGCCAGCGGTAAGGGAGGAGCTGGGGCCAACGTCCTGACTTTC. Translating it yields CASGKGGAGANVLTF.

The CDR3 region is CAWIKTPINYGYTF. DNA of the CDR3: TGTGCCTGGATAAAGACACCGATAAACTATGGCTACACCTTC. The rearrangement joins TRBV30 to TRBJ1-2; D gene uncertain. V gave up 4 bases and J gave up 2 bases, with 14 bases separating them. The length of the CDR3 is 14 residues. Germline values: CDR1 GTSNPN, CDR2 SVGIG (reference sequence).

This clone has only a few counts. The chain carries TRBV25-1 and TRBJ2-5; tentatively, D is TRBD1 (6 bases). The germline V and J ends were trimmed by 3 bases and 2 bases, with 13 bases remaining between them. Per the germline V gene, CDR1 is MGHDK and CDR2 is SYGVNS. The CDR3 contains 15 residues. CDR3 protein: CASSDSFRGQETQYF. CDR3 bases: TGTGCCAGCAGTGATTCTTTCAGGGGACAAGAGACCCAGTACTTC.

The chain is built from TRBV18 and TRBJ2-7, with 9 bases fitting TRBD2. V shed 3 bases, J shed 0 bases, and the junction held 3 bases outside the gene matches. From germline, CDR1 is KGHSH and CDR2 LQKENI. The CDR3 runs 15 residues. CDR3 region: CASSPGSGGSYEQYF. The CDR3 region has the DNA TGTGCCAGCTCACCGGGTAGCGGGGGCTCCTACGAGCAGTACTTC.

The chain has TRBV3-1 (or the pseudogene TRBV3-2) and TRBJ2-7; tentative D call: TRBD1 (5 bases). Trimming shortened V by 2 bases and J by 1 base, and 12 bases separated the two germline ends. Germline CDR1 is LGHDT and CDR2 is YNNKEL (reference sequence). The CDR3 contains 15 residues. The CDR3 coding sequence is TGTGCCAGCAGCCAAAAAAAGGGGTTTTCCTACGAGCAGTACTTC. It codes for CASSQKKGFSYEQYF.

The rearrangement joins TRBV12-3 or TRBV12-4 to TRBJ1-1; a possible D gene is TRBD1 (5 bases). V was clipped by 7 bases and J by 13 bases, with 22 bases between them. The CDR3 contains 13 residues. The CDR3 loop is CASTLRRGTLVFF. The CDR3 DNA follows: TGTGCCAGCACTCTCAGGAGGGGTACCTTAGTTTTCTTT.

CDR3 residues: CASSQAHLNTEAFF. CDR3 nucleotide sequence: TGCGCCAGCAGCCAAGCCCATTTGAACACTGAAGCTTTCTTT. The V call is TRBV4-1, the J call TRBJ1-1; D uncertain. The CDR3 is 14 amino acids. V was shortened by 1 base and J by 0 bases, with 6 bases between the two germline ends. Per the germline V gene, CDR1 is MGHRA and CDR2 is YSYEKL.

The chain employs TRBV5-1 and TRBJ2-3, with TRBD1 as a possible D gene (6 bases). This CDR3 has 12 residues. Germline-derived CDR1 and CDR2 are SGHRS and YFSETQ. Trimming stripped 5 bases from V and 5 bases from J, with 9 bases between. The CDR3 coding sequence is TGCGCCAGCAGATCAGGGGTAGATACGCAGTATTTT. The encoded protein is CASRSGVDTQYF.

The chain links TRBV19 to TRBJ1-4; weak D call: TRBD1 (5 bases). V lost 6 bases and J lost 14, with 16 bases in between. The CDR3 covers 12 residues. The germline V gene has CDR1 LNHDA and CDR2 SQIVND (reference sequence). The CDR3 protein is CASSSGSAGLFF. In DNA form, the CDR3 reads TGTGCCAGTAGCTCAGGGTCGGCAGGTCTGTTTTTT.

This clone was observed a single time. The CDR3 loop reads CASSPPVLAGVYNEQFF. The CDR3 DNA is TGTGCCAGCTCACCACCGGTCCTAGCGGGAGTCTACAATGAGCAGTTCTTC. The rearrangement joins TRBV18 to TRBJ2-1, with 10 bases identical to TRBD2. The CDR3 spans 17 residues. V lost 0 bases, J lost 3 bases, and 5 bases stayed unmatched. Germline values: CDR1 KGHSH, CDR2 LQKENI.

This chain links TRBV19 with TRBJ2-3; weak D call: TRBD1 (8 bases). There are 14 residues in the CDR3. Looked up from germline, CDR1 is LNHDA and CDR2 is SQIVND (reference sequence). Trimming pared 6 bases from V and 5 bases from J, leaving 15 bases between. The CDR3 DNA is TGTGCCAGTAGAACATACAGGGGGGGAGATACGCAGTATTTT. This translates into CASRTYRGGDTQYF.

The chain employs TRBV25-1 and TRBJ2-1, with TRBD2 matching over 12 bases. The ends lost 4 bases at V and 5 bases at J; junction bases unmatched: 9. Germline lookup yields CDR1 MGHDK and CDR2 SYGVNS. This CDR3 comprises 17 residues. CDR3 in amino acids: CASSATSGRAPNNEQFF. The CDR3 DNA sequence: TGTGCCAGCAGTGCGACTAGCGGGAGAGCTCCTAACAATGAGCAGTTCTTC. The full variable domain, completed using reference TRBV25-1 and TRBJ2-1, is EADIYQTPRYLVIGTGKKITLECSQTMGHDKMYWYQQDPGMELHLIHYSYGVNSTEKGDLSSESTVSRIRTEHFPLTLESARPSHTSQYLCASSATSGRAPNNEQFFGPGTRLTVL.

The V and J genes are TRBV18 and TRBJ1-5; D is uncertain. This CDR3 has 14 amino acids. Between the trimmed V and J ends, which lost 3 bases and 5 bases, there was a span of 11 bases. Germline CDR1 and CDR2: KGHSH and LQKENI. CDR3: CASSPTGADQPQHF. CDR3 nucleotide sequence: TGTGCCAGCTCACCCACGGGAGCCGATCAGCCCCAGCATTTT.

The rearrangement joins TRBV19 to TRBJ1-1, with 8 positions matching TRBD1. Germline V gene sequence: CDR1 LNHDA, CDR2 SQIVND (reference sequence). This CDR3 has 13 residues. The V and J ends lost 8 bases and 3 bases, in that order; junction bases with no gene match: 5. Written as DNA, the CDR3 is TGTGCCAGTCACACAGGGGGGTACACTGAAGCTTTCTTT. It yields the protein CASHTGGYTEAFF.

This chain uses TRBV7-2 with TRBJ1-2; D perhaps matches TRBD1 (5 bases). Trimming removed 5 bases from V and 3 bases from J, with 13 bases in between. This CDR3 is built from 14 residues. The germline CDR1 and CDR2 sequences are SGHTA and FQGNSA. In nucleotides, the CDR3 is TGTGCCAGCAGCCCATGGGGGGTTGACTATGGCTACACCTTC. This codes for CASSPWGVDYGYTF.

The rearrangement joins TRBV18 to TRBJ2-2; a weak D match, TRBD2 (6 bases). This CDR3 is 13 amino acids long. With 11 bases removed from V and 0 bases from J, the gap between germline ends came to 10 bases. Germline-derived CDR1 and CDR2 are KGHSH and LQKENI. Here the CDR3 reads CARRAANTGELFF. Here the CDR3 DNA reads TGTGCCCGGAGGGCAGCGAACACCGGGGAGCTGTTTTTT.

The chain links TRBV7-9 to TRBJ2-5; D may be TRBD1 (6 bases). Trimming shortened V by 5 bases and J by 4 bases, and 11 bases separated the two germline ends. Germline CDR1 is SEHNR and CDR2 is FQNEAQ (reference sequence). The CDR3 runs 13 residues. The CDR3 DNA is TGTGCCAGCAGCCAGGACAGCCCAGAGACCCAGTACTTC. Protein: CASSQDSPETQYF.

This chain uses TRBV6-4 with TRBJ2-3; D is uncertain. Deletions cut 0 bases from V and 7 bases from J, with 8 bases between. Germline assignment: CDR1 MRHNA and CDR2 SNTAGT. This CDR3 comprises 13 residues. The CDR3 loop is CASSDSSRNTQYF. The CDR3 DNA reads TGTGCCAGCAGTGACTCGAGTAGAAATACGCAGTATTTT.

This chain links TRBV11-2 with TRBJ1-1; 7 bases are a match to TRBD1. The CDR3 has 16 amino acids. The V segment lost 5 bases and the J segment 5 bases; nucleotides outside the gene matches: 14. Germline lookup yields CDR1 SGHAT and CDR2 FQNNGV. Here the CDR3 reads CASSTRGGGGGTEAFF. CDR3 in DNA: TGTGCCAGCAGCACCCGAGGTGGAGGGGGCGGAACTGAAGCTTTCTTT.

The chain uses TRBV18 and TRBJ2-4; 7 bases are shared with TRBD1. Trimming removed 0 bases from V and 3 bases from J; junction bases left unmatched: 8. CDR3 size: 17 residues. CDR1 is KGHSH, CDR2 LQKENI, per germline. CDR3 sequence: CASSPPGTGVGKNIQYF. The CDR3 DNA is TGTGCCAGCTCACCACCGGGAACAGGGGTTGGCAAAAACATTCAGTACTTC.

The gene calls are TRBV24-1 and TRBJ2-1, with 9 bases aligning to TRBD1. Germline V gene data show CDR1 as KGHDR and CDR2 as SFDVKD. V lost 9 bases to trimming and J lost 3 bases; unmatched junction nucleotides: 14. The CDR3 contains 17 residues. CDR3 in DNA: TGTGCCACCCCAGACCGTTTCGGGACAGGGTTCTACAATGAGCAGTTCTTC. This codes for CATPDRFGTGFYNEQFF.

This clone has only one observation. The rearrangement uses TRBV11-2 and TRBJ2-1; D gene uncertain. The germline CDR1 and CDR2 sequences are SGHAT and FQNNGV. V lost 5 bases and J lost 2, with 16 bases in between. The CDR3 runs to 16 residues. CDR3 in DNA: TGTGCCAGCAGCCTTCGGGTCTTTAACCCCTACAATGAGCAGTTCTTC. Translated: CASSLRVFNPYNEQFF.

The V gene is TRBV29-1, the J gene TRBJ1-4, with 10 bases lining up with TRBD1. The germline V gene encodes CDR1 SQVTM and CDR2 ANQGSEA. This CDR3 comprises 12 residues. With V trimmed by 7 bases and J by 6 bases, 2 bases remained unmatched. The chain's CDR3 is CSAGQGDEKLFF. Written as DNA, the CDR3 is TGCAGCGCAGGACAGGGGGATGAAAAACTGTTTTTT.

The V and J genes are TRBV6-5 and TRBJ2-3; possible D gene TRBD2, 6 bases. This CDR3 contains 15 residues. Germline CDR1 is MNHEY and CDR2 is SVGAGI. The ends were cut back, 0 bases at V and 3 bases at J, with 10 bases in the middle. CDR3 amino acids: CASSYSRGRTDTQYF. CDR3 in DNA: TGTGCCAGCAGTTACTCGAGAGGGAGGACAGATACGCAGTATTTT.

The chain carries TRBV9 and TRBJ2-7; 8 bases match TRBD1. The germline gives CDR1 SGDLS, CDR2 YYNGEE. Losses at the gene ends were 0 bases for V and 2 bases for J; bases not matched to a gene: 4. The CDR3 is 15 residues long. The DNA of the CDR3 is TGTGCCAGCAGCGTAGCGACAGGGGACCCCTACGAGCAGTACTTC. It codes for CASSVATGDPYEQYF.

This clone was seen a single time. The chain couples TRBV6-1 to TRBJ2-7, with a tentative D call TRBD2 (6 bases). V lost 6 bases to trimming and J lost 7 bases, with 28 bases between them. CDR3 length: 17 residues. Germline V gene data show CDR1 as MNHNS and CDR2 as SASEGT. The CDR3, as DNA: TGTGCCAGCAGCGAACGGGTTTACGGGAGCCGTCCTGGGGAGCAGTACTTC. Translation gives CASSERVYGSRPGEQYF.

V gene TRBV28 combines with J gene TRBJ1-5; TRBD1 might be the D (5 bases). From germline, CDR1 is MDHEN and CDR2 SYDVKM. This CDR3 is built from 19 residues. Trimming shortened V by 2 bases and J by 0 bases, and 20 bases separated the two germline ends. CDR3 nucleotide sequence: TGTGCCAGCAGTTTAATCGACTCTTACAGGATTTATAGCAATCAGCCCCAGCATTTT. Translated: CASSLIDSYRIYSNQPQHF.